Here is one TCR beta chain with its context. The CDR3 covers 15 residues. The junction had 12 bases not matched to a gene; V was cut back by 5 bases and J by 5 bases. Germline values: CDR1 SGHTA, CDR2 FQGTGA. Seattle patients were enrolled during active infection and followed longitudinally. Methods used by the authors: Nucleated cell number was recorded as an estimate derived from reference gene primer amplification. Assay used: immunoSEQ multiplex PCR; TCRdb lists only in-frame clones, some missing. The V and J calls and clone size come from that table; D and trimming were worked out from the DNA. The sample consists of about 170,000 clones, 86% of them appearing once. This entry belongs to a study of blood T cell repertoires in COVID-19. Study at large: Material from acute and convalescent COVID-19 was sourced from the United States, Italy and Spain. The analysed material was cDNA or gDNA that came from T cells, B-cell-depleted T cells, or PBMCs.

The V call is TRBV7-3, the J call TRBJ2-7, with 7 bases identical to TRBD1. This TCR was sampled from a woman aged 55 to 70 with COVID-19, enrolled during active disease. The source material was peripheral blood. The CDR3 region has the DNA TGTGCCAGCAGCAACCCGACAGGGAATGATCACGAGCAGTACTTC. It specifies CASSNPTGNDHEQYF. Combining the CDR3 with reference TRBV7-3 and TRBJ2-7 gives the whole variable domain GAGVSQTPSNKVTEKGKYVELRCDPISGHTALYWYRQSLGQGPEFLIYFQGTGAADDSGLPNDRFFAVRPEGSVSTLKIQRTERGDSAVYLCASSNPTGNDHEQYFGPGTRLTVT.